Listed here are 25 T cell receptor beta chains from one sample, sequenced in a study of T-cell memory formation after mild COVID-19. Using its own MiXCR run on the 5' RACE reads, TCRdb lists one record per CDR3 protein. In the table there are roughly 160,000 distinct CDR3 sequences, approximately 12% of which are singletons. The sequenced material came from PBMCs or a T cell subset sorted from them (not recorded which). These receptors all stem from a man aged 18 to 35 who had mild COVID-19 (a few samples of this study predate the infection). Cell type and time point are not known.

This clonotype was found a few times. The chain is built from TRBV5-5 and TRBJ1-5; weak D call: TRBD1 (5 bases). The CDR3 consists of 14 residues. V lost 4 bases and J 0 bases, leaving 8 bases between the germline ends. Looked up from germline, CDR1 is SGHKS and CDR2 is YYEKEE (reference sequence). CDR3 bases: TGTGCCAGCAGCATACAGGTTAGCAATCAGCCCCAGCATTTT. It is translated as CASSIQVSNQPQHF.

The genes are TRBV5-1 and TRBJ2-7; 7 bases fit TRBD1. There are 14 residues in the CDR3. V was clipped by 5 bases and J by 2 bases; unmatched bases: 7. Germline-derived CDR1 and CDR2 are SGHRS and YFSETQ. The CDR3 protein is CASSHGQETYEQYF. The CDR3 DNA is TGCGCCAGCAGTCACGGACAGGAGACCTACGAGCAGTACTTC.

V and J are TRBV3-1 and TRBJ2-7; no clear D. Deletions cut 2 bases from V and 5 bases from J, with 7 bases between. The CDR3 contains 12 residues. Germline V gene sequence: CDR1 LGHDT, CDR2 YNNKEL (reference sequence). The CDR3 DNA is TGTGCCAGCAGCCAACTAACACACGAGCAGTACTTC. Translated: CASSQLTHEQYF.

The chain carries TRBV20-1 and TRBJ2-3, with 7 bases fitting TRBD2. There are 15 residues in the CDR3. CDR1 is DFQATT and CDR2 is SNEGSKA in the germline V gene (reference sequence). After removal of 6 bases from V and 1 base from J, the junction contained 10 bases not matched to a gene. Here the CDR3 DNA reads TGCAGTGCGGGGAGGGCGGGCCAGGGCACAGATACGCAGTATTTT. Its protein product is CSAGRAGQGTDTQYF.

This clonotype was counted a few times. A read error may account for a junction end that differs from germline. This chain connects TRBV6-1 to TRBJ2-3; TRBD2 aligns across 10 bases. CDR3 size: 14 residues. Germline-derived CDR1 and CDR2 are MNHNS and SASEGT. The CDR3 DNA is TGCGCAACTGAGCGGGGGGGCTCCGCAGATACGCAGTATTTT. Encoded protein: CATERGGSADTQYF.

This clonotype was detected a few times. The CDR3 DNA sequence: TGTGCCATCAGTACAGGGGGCCTTGAAAAACTGTTTTTT. It codes for CAISTGGLEKLFF. The chain recombines TRBV10-3 with TRBJ1-4; TRBD1 agrees at 9 bases. Unmatched junction bases numbered 2, after V lost 5 bases and J lost 7 bases. CDR1 is ENHRY and CDR2 is SYGVKD in the germline V gene. The CDR3 extends over 13 amino acids.

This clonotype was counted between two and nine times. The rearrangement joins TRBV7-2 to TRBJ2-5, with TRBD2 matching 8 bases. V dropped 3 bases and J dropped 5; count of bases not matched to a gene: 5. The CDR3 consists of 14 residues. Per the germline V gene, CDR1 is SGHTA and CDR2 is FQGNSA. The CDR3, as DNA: TGTGCCAGCAGCTTGACTAGCGATCGGGAGACCCAGTACTTC. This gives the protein CASSLTSDRETQYF.

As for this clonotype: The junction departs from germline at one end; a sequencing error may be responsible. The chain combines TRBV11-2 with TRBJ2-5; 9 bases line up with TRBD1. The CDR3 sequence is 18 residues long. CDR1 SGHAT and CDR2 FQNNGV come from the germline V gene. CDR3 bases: TGTGCCAGCAGCTTCACAGGGGGCTCAAGGCTCCCGGGGGAGACCCTGTACTTC. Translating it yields CASSFTGGSRLPGETLYF.

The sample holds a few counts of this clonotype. CDR3 bases: TGTGCCAGCAGCTTATCAGGAACGGAGTCCGGCTACACCTTC. Its protein is CASSLSGTESGYTF. The V gene is TRBV7-2, the J gene TRBJ1-2; D ambiguous. Trimming took off 2 bases at V and 8 bases at J, with 15 bases between the two ends. Germline V gene sequence: CDR1 SGHTA, CDR2 FQGNSA. This CDR3 comprises 14 residues.

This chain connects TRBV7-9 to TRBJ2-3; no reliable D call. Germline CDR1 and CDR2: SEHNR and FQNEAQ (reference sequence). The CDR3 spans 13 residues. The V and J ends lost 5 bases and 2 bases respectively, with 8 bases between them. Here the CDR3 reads CASSVLSTDTQYF. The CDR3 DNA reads TGTGCCAGCAGCGTCTTATCCACAGATACGCAGTATTTT.

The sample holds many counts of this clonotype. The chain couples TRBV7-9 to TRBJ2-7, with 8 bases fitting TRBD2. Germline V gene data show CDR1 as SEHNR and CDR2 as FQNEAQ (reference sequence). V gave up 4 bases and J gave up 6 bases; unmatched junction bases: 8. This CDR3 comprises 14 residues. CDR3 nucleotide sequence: TGTGCCAGCAGCTCCCCCGGGGGGGCGGGCGAGCAGTACTTC. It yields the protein CASSSPGGAGEQYF. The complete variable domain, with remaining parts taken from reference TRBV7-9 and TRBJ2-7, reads DTGVSQNPRHKITKRGQNVTFRCDPISEHNRLYWYRQTLGQGPEFLTYFQNEAQLEKSRLLSDRFSAERPKGSFSTLEIQRTEQGDSAMYLCASSSPGGAGEQYFGPGTRLTVT.

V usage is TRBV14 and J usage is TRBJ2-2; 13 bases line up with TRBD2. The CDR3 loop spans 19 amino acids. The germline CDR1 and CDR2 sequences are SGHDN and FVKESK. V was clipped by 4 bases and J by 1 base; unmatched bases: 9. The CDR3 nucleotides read TGTGCCAGCAGCCTATCTCCGGGACTAGCGGGGTTGAACACCGGGGAGCTGTTTTTT. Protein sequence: CASSLSPGLAGLNTGELFF.

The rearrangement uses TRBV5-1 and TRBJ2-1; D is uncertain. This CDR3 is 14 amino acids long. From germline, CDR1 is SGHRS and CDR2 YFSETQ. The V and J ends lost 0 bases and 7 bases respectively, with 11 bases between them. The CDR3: CASSLADVGNEQFF. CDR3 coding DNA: TGCGCCAGCAGCTTGGCCGATGTCGGTAATGAGCAGTTCTTC.

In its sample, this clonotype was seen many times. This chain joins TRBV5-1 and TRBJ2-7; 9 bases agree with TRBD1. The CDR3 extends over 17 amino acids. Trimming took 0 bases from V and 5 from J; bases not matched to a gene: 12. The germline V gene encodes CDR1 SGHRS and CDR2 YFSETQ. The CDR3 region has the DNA TGCGCCAGCAGCTTGGCGTGTTCAGGACAGGGGATTAACGAGCAGTACGTC. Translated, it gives CASSLACSGQGINEQYV.

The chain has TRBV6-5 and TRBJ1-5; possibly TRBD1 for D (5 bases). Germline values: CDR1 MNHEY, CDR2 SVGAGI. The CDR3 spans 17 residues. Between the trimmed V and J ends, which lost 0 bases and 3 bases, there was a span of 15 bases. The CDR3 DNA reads TGTGCCAGCAGTTACTCGAAGGACATACACGCCAATCAGCCCCAGCATTTT. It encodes CASSYSKDIHANQPQHF.

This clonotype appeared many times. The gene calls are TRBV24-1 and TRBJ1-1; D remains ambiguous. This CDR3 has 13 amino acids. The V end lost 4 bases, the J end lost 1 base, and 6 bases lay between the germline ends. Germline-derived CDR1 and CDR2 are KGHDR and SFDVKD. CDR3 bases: TGTGCCACCAGTGAACACAGGAACACTGAAGCTTTCTTT. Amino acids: CATSEHRNTEAFF.

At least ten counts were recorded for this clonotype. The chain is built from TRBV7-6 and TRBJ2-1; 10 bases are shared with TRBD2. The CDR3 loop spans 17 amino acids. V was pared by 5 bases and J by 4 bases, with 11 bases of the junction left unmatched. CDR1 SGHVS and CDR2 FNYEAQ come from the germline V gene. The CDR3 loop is CASSKRASGGEYNEQFF. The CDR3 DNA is TGTGCCAGCAGCAAGCGGGCTAGCGGGGGCGAATACAATGAGCAGTTCTTC.

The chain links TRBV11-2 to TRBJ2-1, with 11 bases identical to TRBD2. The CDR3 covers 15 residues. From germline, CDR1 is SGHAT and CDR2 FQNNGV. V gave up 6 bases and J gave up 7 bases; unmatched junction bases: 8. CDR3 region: CASRNLAGGRNEQFF. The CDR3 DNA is TGTGCCAGCAGAAATCTAGCGGGGGGCCGGAATGAGCAGTTCTTC.

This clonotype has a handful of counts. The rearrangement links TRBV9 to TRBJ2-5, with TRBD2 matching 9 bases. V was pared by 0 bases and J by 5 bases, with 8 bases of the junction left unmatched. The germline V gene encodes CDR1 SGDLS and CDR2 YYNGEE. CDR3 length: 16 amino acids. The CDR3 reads CASSVAQLAGSETQYF. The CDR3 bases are TGTGCCAGCAGCGTAGCTCAACTAGCGGGTTCGGAGACCCAGTACTTC. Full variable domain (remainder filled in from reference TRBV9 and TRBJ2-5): DSGVTQTPKHLITATGQRVTLRCSPRSGDLSVYWYQQSLDQGLQFLIQYYNGEERAKGNILERFSAQQFPDLHSELNLSSLELGDSALYFCASSVAQLAGSETQYFGPGTRLLVL.

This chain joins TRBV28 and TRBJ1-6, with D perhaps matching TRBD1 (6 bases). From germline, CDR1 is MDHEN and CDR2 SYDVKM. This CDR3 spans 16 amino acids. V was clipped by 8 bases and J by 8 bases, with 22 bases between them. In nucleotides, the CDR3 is TGTGCCAGCCACCCATCAGATGGGCAGGGGTATTCACCCCTCCACTTT. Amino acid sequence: CASHPSDGQGYSPLHF.

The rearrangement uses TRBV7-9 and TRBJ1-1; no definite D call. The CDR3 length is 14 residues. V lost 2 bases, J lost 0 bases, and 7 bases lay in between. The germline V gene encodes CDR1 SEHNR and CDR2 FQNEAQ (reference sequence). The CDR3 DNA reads TGTGCCAGCAGCTTAAGCAGCATGAACACTGAAGCTTTCTTT. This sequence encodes CASSLSSMNTEAFF.

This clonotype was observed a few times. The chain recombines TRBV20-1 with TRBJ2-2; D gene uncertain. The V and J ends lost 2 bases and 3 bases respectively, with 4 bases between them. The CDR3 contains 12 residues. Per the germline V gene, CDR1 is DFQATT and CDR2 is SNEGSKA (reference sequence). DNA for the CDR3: TGCAGTGCTAGACAGCACACCGGGGAGCTGTTTTTT. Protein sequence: CSARQHTGELFF.

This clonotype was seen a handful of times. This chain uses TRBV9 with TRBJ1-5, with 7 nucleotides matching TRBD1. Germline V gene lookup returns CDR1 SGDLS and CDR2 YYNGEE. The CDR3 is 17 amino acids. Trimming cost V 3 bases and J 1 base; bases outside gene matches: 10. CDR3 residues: CASSGFRGGISNQPQHF. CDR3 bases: TGTGCCAGCAGCGGTTTCAGGGGGGGGATAAGCAATCAGCCCCAGCATTTT.

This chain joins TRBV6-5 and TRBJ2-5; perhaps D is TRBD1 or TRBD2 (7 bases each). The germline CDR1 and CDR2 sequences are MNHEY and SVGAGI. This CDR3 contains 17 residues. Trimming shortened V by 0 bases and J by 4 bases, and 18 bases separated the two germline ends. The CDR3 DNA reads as TGTGCCAGCAGTTACTCAGGGGTAGCAGGGGGGGGAGAGACCCAGTACTTC. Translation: CASSYSGVAGGGETQYF.

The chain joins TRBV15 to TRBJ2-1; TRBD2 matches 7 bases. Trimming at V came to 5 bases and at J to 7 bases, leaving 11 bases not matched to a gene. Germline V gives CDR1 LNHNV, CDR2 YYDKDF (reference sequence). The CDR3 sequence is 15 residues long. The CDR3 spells CATSRTAGEGNEQFF. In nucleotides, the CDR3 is TGTGCCACCAGCCGAACGGCGGGGGAAGGGAATGAGCAGTTCTTC. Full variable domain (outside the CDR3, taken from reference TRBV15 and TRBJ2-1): DAMVIQNPRYQVTQFGKPVTLSCSQTLNHNVMYWYQQKSSQAPKLLFHYYDKDFNNEADTPDNFQSRRPNTSFCFLDIRSPGLGDTAMYLCATSRTAGEGNEQFFGPGTRLTVL.